These 25 T cell receptor beta chains were sequenced from one sample in a study of PD-1 blockade in classical Hodgkin lymphoma. Data came from immunoSEQ multiplex PCR; TCRdb stores just in-frame clones and leaves some out. Among 37,000 or so clones listed, 88% were seen once. Exposure to brentuximab vedotin varied, and each patient had relapsed following autologous stem cell transplantation. The specimen comprised peripheral blood mononuclear cells (PBMCs), sampled before the second cycle of nivolumab. The receptors shown here come from a human donor with classical Hodgkin lymphoma.

V gene TRBV11-2 combines with J gene TRBJ1-1; the match to TRBD1 covers 7 bases. Germline loops: CDR1 SGHAT, CDR2 FQNNGV. V trimming: 4 bases; J trimming: 7 bases; junction bases outside the gene matches: 9. The length of the CDR3 is 14 residues. Here the CDR3 DNA reads TGTGCCAGCAGCTCTTCAGGGGGGCGGGTTGAAGCTTTCTTT. Its protein is CASSSSGGRVEAFF.

V is TRBV19 and J is TRBJ2-2; 9 nucleotides match TRBD1. The CDR3 spans 15 residues. CDR1 is LNHDA and CDR2 is SQIVND in the germline V gene (reference sequence). The ends lost 2 bases at V and 8 bases at J; junction bases unmatched: 6. The CDR3 DNA follows: TGTGCCAGTAGTATAACAGGGGGCGGCCGGGGGGAGCTGTTTTTT. Translation: CASSITGGGRGELFF. The full variable domain, rest sourced from reference TRBV19 and TRBJ2-2, is DGGITQSPKYLFRKEGQNVTLSCEQNLNHDAMYWYRQDPGQGLRLIYYSQIVNDFQKGDIAEGYSVSREKKESFPLTVTSAQKNPTAFYLCASSITGGGRGELFFGEGSRLTVL.

V usage is TRBV7-9 and J usage is TRBJ1-1, with D possibly TRBD1 on 6 matching bases. From germline, CDR1 is SEHNR and CDR2 FQNEAQ (reference sequence). Between the trimmed V and J ends, which lost 1 base and 6 bases, there was a span of 15 bases. The CDR3 is 15 amino acids. The CDR3 loop reads CASSLGDTGFSEAFF. The CDR3 coding sequence is TGTGCCAGCAGCTTAGGGGATACAGGGTTTTCTGAAGCTTTCTTT.

The chain links TRBV6-4 to TRBJ2-7; D could derive from TRBD1 or TRBD2 (5 bases each). V lost 5 bases and J 3 bases, leaving 11 bases between the germline ends. CDR3 length equals 13 residues. Germline V gives CDR1 MRHNA, CDR2 SNTAGT. CDR3 region: CASSPGPHYEQYF. The CDR3 bases are TGTGCCAGCAGTCCGGGACCACACTACGAGCAGTACTTC.

Here the CDR3 reads CASSLNPPEVSYEQYF. Written as DNA, the CDR3 is TGCGCCAGCAGCTTGAACCCCCCGGAGGTCTCCTACGAGCAGTACTTC. V gene TRBV5-1 combines with J gene TRBJ2-7, with a tentative D call TRBD2 (5 bases). Germline-derived CDR1 and CDR2 are SGHRS and YFSETQ. CDR3 size: 16 residues. The germline V and J ends were trimmed by 1 base and 0 bases, with 14 bases remaining between them.

V and J are TRBV7-9 and TRBJ2-1, with D uncertain. The V and J ends lost 3 bases and 8 bases respectively, with 8 bases between them. Per germline, CDR1 SEHNR and CDR2 FQNEAQ (reference sequence). The CDR3 sequence is 12 residues long. The CDR3 DNA is TGTGCCAGCAGCTTTCTGAGGTATGAGCAGTTCTTC. Protein sequence: CASSFLRYEQFF.

The J gene is TRBJ2-2, the V gene TRBV9; 8 bases fit TRBD1. Per germline, CDR1 SGDLS and CDR2 YYNGEE. The ends lost 4 bases at V and 0 bases at J; junction bases unmatched: 5. The CDR3 consists of 16 residues. In nucleotides, the CDR3 is TGTGCCAGCAGCTTCCTGGACAGGGCGAACACCGGGGAGCTGTTTTTT. This translates into CASSFLDRANTGELFF.

V gene TRBV19 combines with J gene TRBJ1-1; D is perhaps TRBD1 (6 bases). Trimming shortened V by 11 bases and J by 1 base, and 11 bases separated the two germline ends. The length of the CDR3 is 12 residues. Germline V CDR1 and CDR2: LNHDA, SQIVND (reference sequence). Here the CDR3 reads CAAGQQNTEAFF. The CDR3 region has the DNA TGTGCCGCCGGACAGCAGAACACTGAAGCTTTCTTT.

The V gene is TRBV27, the J gene TRBJ1-1; D uncertain. This CDR3 is 15 amino acids long. Per the germline V gene, CDR1 is MNHEY and CDR2 is SMNVEV (reference sequence). V was trimmed by 5 bases and J by 0 bases, leaving 13 bases between them. The CDR3 protein is CASSPSWLMNTEAFF. The DNA for the CDR3 is TGTGCCAGCAGTCCCTCCTGGCTCATGAACACTGAAGCTTTCTTT.

This sequence joins TRBV6-1 and TRBJ2-7, with 12 bases identical to TRBD2. J lost 5 bases, V lost 4 bases, and 6 bases had no gene match. Germline values: CDR1 MNHNS, CDR2 SASEGT. The CDR3 spans 15 residues. The CDR3 protein is CASSGLAGGPHEQYF. The CDR3 nucleotides read TGTGCCAGCAGTGGGCTAGCGGGAGGGCCCCACGAGCAGTACTTC.

This clone was found once. This sequence joins TRBV7-9 and TRBJ2-1; TRBD2 agrees at 7 bases. CDR1 SEHNR and CDR2 FQNEAQ come from the germline V gene (reference sequence). V lost 3 bases and J lost 10; bases outside the gene matches: 6. The CDR3 sequence is 13 residues long. For the CDR3, the DNA is TGTGCCAGCAGCTTGGCCTTAGCGGGCGAGCAGTTCTTC. Translation: CASSLALAGEQFF.

This clone came up a few times. This chain uses TRBV10-1 with TRBJ2-3; D unresolved. CDR1 is WNHNN and CDR2 is SYGVQD in the germline V gene (reference sequence). Trimming took off 4 bases at V and 4 bases at J, with 3 bases between the two ends. The CDR3 is 11 residues long. The CDR3 spells CASSVADTQYF. The DNA for the CDR3 is TGCGCCAGCAGTGTAGCAGATACGCAGTATTTT.

The rearrangement links TRBV5-6 to TRBJ2-3; no reliable D call. The germline V gene has CDR1 SGHDT and CDR2 YYEEEE. This CDR3 spans 16 amino acids. Deletions cut 5 bases from V and 1 base from J, with 17 bases between. CDR3 bases: TGTGCCAGCAGGCTCGGTTTGGGCCTGCGCACAGATACGCAGTATTTT. Translating gives CASRLGLGLRTDTQYF.

This chain links TRBV9 with TRBJ2-1, with a weak D call TRBD2 (6 bases). V was pared by 3 bases and J by 5 bases, with 30 bases between. Germline values: CDR1 SGDLS, CDR2 YYNGEE. The length of the CDR3 is 20 residues. The CDR3: CASSGSGRMDLADKNNEQFF. As DNA, the CDR3 is TGTGCCAGCAGCGGAAGCGGGCGGATGGACCTCGCAGATAAAAACAATGAGCAGTTCTTC.

The CDR3 here is CAWGTGGAWEQYF. The CDR3 DNA reads as TGTGCCTGGGGGACCGGGGGGGCTTGGGAGCAGTACTTC. The chain recombines TRBV30 with TRBJ2-7; 8 bases match TRBD2. CDR3 length equals 13 residues. Per the germline V gene, CDR1 is GTSNPN and CDR2 is SVGIG (reference sequence). J lost 7 bases, V lost 5 bases, and 10 bases had no gene match.

This clone appeared once. The chain couples TRBV9 to TRBJ2-3; TRBD1 aligns across 9 bases. Trimming took 3 bases from V and 3 from J; bases not matched to a gene: 2. The CDR3 sequence is 14 residues long. Germline V CDR1 and CDR2: SGDLS, YYNGEE. For the CDR3, the DNA is TGTGCCAGCAGCGCGGGACAGGGAACAGATACGCAGTATTTT. It codes for CASSAGQGTDTQYF.

V usage is TRBV10-2 and J usage is TRBJ2-6; 8 nucleotides agree with TRBD2. CDR3 size: 15 residues. J gave up 3 bases and V 4 bases, and 2 bases lay outside the gene matches. CDR1 is WSHSY, CDR2 SAAADI, per germline. The CDR3 coding sequence is TGCGCCAGCAGTGCCGGGACTAGTGGGGCCAACGTCCTGACTTTC. Amino acid sequence: CASSAGTSGANVLTF.

The rearrangement links TRBV29-1 to TRBJ2-5; 11 positions match TRBD2. V dropped 6 bases and J dropped 5; count of bases not matched to a gene: 8. This CDR3 is built from 14 residues. Germline assignment: CDR1 SQVTM and CDR2 ANQGSEA. The CDR3 DNA reads TGCAGCGTACTAGGGACTAGCGGCTCGGAGACCCAGTACTTC. This encodes CSVLGTSGSETQYF.

The chain recombines TRBV7-3 with TRBJ2-7; tentatively, D is TRBD1 (5 bases). This CDR3 has 15 residues. V lost 2 bases and J lost 2, with 13 bases in between. CDR1 is SGHTA, CDR2 FQGTGA, per germline. The CDR3 sequence is CASSLVAGPAYEQYF. CDR3 in DNA: TGTGCCAGCAGCTTAGTCGCAGGGCCCGCCTACGAGCAGTACTTC.

This chain's CDR3 is CASAPPQRSSYEQYF. The CDR3 nucleotides read TGCGCCAGCGCCCCCCCCCAGAGGAGCTCCTACGAGCAGTACTTC. This chain uses TRBV5-1 with TRBJ2-7, with D uncertain. CDR1 is SGHRS, CDR2 YFSETQ, per germline. V lost 7 bases and J 0 bases, leaving 17 bases between the germline ends. The CDR3 extends over 15 amino acids.

This clone was recorded a few times. The chain uses TRBV5-5 and TRBJ2-7, with 9 positions matching TRBD2. CDR1 SGHKS and CDR2 YYEKEE come from the germline V gene (reference sequence). The CDR3 length is 15 residues. V lost 0 bases to trimming and J lost 3 bases; unmatched junction nucleotides: 4. The CDR3 region is CASSLGAGGGYEQYF. The CDR3 coding sequence is TGTGCCAGCAGCTTGGGAGCGGGAGGAGGCTACGAGCAGTACTTC.

This clone occurred once. The CDR3 is CASSLTGTVSYEQYF. For the CDR3, the DNA is TGCGCCAGCAGCTTGACGGGGACAGTCTCCTACGAGCAGTACTTC. The V gene is TRBV5-1, the J gene TRBJ2-7, with 7 bases aligning to TRBD1. Germline trimming cut 1 base from V and 0 bases from J; bases unmatched to any gene: 4. The CDR3 covers 15 residues. Per the germline V gene, CDR1 is SGHRS and CDR2 is YFSETQ.

There are a few counts of this clone. The genes are TRBV11-3 and TRBJ2-1; 8 bases match TRBD2. V shed 6 bases and J 2 bases; nucleotides not matched to a gene: 9. Germline-derived CDR1 and CDR2 are SGHNT and YENEEA. The CDR3 is 16 residues long. The CDR3 spells CASSTGTGGPYNEQFF. In nucleotides, the CDR3 is TGTGCCAGCAGTACAGGGACGGGAGGGCCCTACAATGAGCAGTTCTTC.

The chain has TRBV7-9 and TRBJ2-5; 8 nucleotides agree with TRBD1. The CDR3 spans 18 residues. V shed 7 bases, J shed 2 bases, and the junction held 18 bases outside the gene matches. Per germline, CDR1 SEHNR and CDR2 FQNEAQ (reference sequence). CDR3 in amino acids: CASNPSRGLRSLQETQYF. CDR3 sequence (DNA): TGTGCCAGCAATCCGTCCAGGGGGCTTCGTAGCCTACAAGAGACCCAGTACTTC.

The chain combines TRBV29-1 with TRBJ1-2, with TRBD1 as a possible D gene (6 bases). The CDR3 consists of 13 residues. Trimming removed 6 bases from V and 3 bases from J, with 14 bases in between. The germline V gene encodes CDR1 SQVTM and CDR2 ANQGSEA. The CDR3 coding sequence is TGCAGCGTCTGGCCACGGACAGACTATGGCTACACCTTC. Residues: CSVWPRTDYGYTF.